This T cell receptor (beta chain) derives from a study of identical twins. Findings and caveats of the study: The models gave estimates that fell short of the out-of-frame TCR alpha sharing seen in monozygotic twins.

V was clipped by 5 bases and J by 6 bases, with 14 bases between them. The CDR3 has 13 residues. A remark on this clonotype: Its specificity is not known.

TCRdb redid the calling of the 5' RACE reads with MiXCR, one entry per CDR3 protein. This repertoire shows hundreds of thousands of distinct CDR3 sequences, over 8.5% found once; its top ten account for approximately 0.96%. A further study also used this sample, focusing on yellow fever vaccine responses in identical twins.

Sample: PBMCs. The clonotype comes from a woman aged 18-30 years in good health. The rearrangement joins TRBV12-3 or TRBV12-4 to TRBJ2-7, with a tentative D call TRBD2 (6 bases). The DNA of the CDR3 is TGTGCCAGCAGTCCGTGGACTAACGTCGAGCAGTACTTC. Protein: CASSPWTNVEQYF.